This T cell receptor beta chain comes out of a study of blood T cell repertoires in COVID-19. Study background: The analysed material was cDNA or gDNA that came from T cells, B-cell-depleted T cells, or PBMCs.

Authors' processing steps: Estimates of nucleated cell counts were drawn from the amplification of reference gene primers. Only in-frame clones appear in the TCRdb table, and some are missing; sequencing was by immunoSEQ multiplex PCR. V and J calls and clone size are given by that table; D and trimming were obtained from the DNA. The sample contains some 300,000 clones, about 90% of which appear only once. CDR1 MNHEY and CDR2 SVGAGI come from the germline V gene. The CDR3 loop spans 14 amino acids. Losses at the gene ends were 0 bases for V and 5 bases for J; bases not matched to a gene: 3. The J gene is TRBJ1-2, the V gene TRBV6-5; 7 nucleotides agree with TRBD1. Sequenced: peripheral blood. The sequence was collected from a woman aged 45-65 years with COVID-19, enrolled during active disease. CDR3 in DNA: TGTGCCAGCAGTTACTCCAGGGGGTATTATGGCTACACCTTC. Residues: CASSYSRGYYGYTF.